These 28 T cell receptor beta chains originate from one sample sequenced in a study of T cell changes during pregnancy in multiple sclerosis. Only in-frame clones appear in the TCRdb table, and some are missing; sequencing was by immunoSEQ multiplex PCR. The sample includes 55,000 to 80,000 clones, about 94% of them seen just once. Sample: CD8+ T cells from peripheral blood mononuclear cells, taken in the second trimester of pregnancy. The receptors stem from a female donor with multiple sclerosis, enrolled in a pregnancy study.

CDR3 residues: CASSRTASYEQYF. CDR3 bases: TGTGCCAGCAGTAGGACAGCGTCCTACGAGCAGTACTTC. J is TRBJ2-7 and V is TRBV27; a possible D gene is TRBD1 (6 bases). Trimming shortened V by 5 bases and J by 1 base, and 9 bases separated the two germline ends. The CDR3 has 13 amino acids. Germline loops: CDR1 MNHEY, CDR2 SMNVEV (reference sequence).

The DNA for the CDR3 is TGTGCCAGTATAACGGGAGGGGGCACTGAAGCTTTCTTT. Residues: CASITGGGTEAFF. The chain employs TRBV19 and TRBJ1-1; TRBD1 is a possible D gene (6 bases). The germline V gene encodes CDR1 LNHDA and CDR2 SQIVND (reference sequence). Trimming cost V 7 bases and J 4 bases, with 13 bases left between them. This CDR3 is 13 amino acids long. Combining the CDR3 with reference TRBV19 and TRBJ1-1 gives the whole variable domain DGGITQSPKYLFRKEGQNVTLSCEQNLNHDAMYWYRQDPGQGLRLIYYSQIVNDFQKGDIAEGYSVSREKKESFPLTVTSAQKNPTAFYLCASITGGGTEAFFGQGTRLTVV.

The chain has TRBV6-1 and TRBJ1-1; no clear D gene. CDR3 size: 10 residues. The V end lost 7 bases, the J end lost 4 bases, and 4 bases lay between the germline ends. Germline CDR1 reads MNHNS; CDR2 reads SASEGT. CDR3 loop: CASTGTEAFF. CDR3 nucleotide sequence: TGTGCCAGCACCGGCACTGAAGCTTTCTTT.

For the CDR3, the DNA is TGTGCCAGCAGTTCCCCATACAATGAGCAGTTCTTC. Translation: CASSSPYNEQFF. This chain links TRBV27 with TRBJ2-1; D not resolved. This CDR3 spans 12 amino acids. The V gene's germline CDR1 is MNHEY and CDR2 SMNVEV (reference sequence). V was trimmed by 4 bases and J by 4 bases, leaving 5 bases between them.

The table lists this clone with a count of one. This chain links TRBV25-1 with TRBJ2-1; 7 bases fit TRBD1. The trim removed 5 bases at V and 7 bases at J, leaving 8 bases unmatched. Germline V gene data show CDR1 as MGHDK and CDR2 as SYGVNS. The CDR3 contains 14 residues. The DNA of the CDR3 is TGTGCCAGCAGTTTACAGGGGCTTACGAATGAGCAGTTCTTC. The encoded protein is CASSLQGLTNEQFF.

This clone occurred a few times. This rearrangement joins TRBV10-1 to TRBJ1-1; D might be TRBD1 (6 bases). Germline values: CDR1 WNHNN, CDR2 SYGVQD (reference sequence). The CDR3 contains 14 residues. The V end lost 0 bases, the J end lost 6 bases, and 11 bases lay between the germline ends. For the CDR3, the DNA is TGCGCCAGCAGTGAGTCGAACAGGGTTCCTGAAGCTTTCTTT. This sequence encodes CASSESNRVPEAFF.

The rearrangement links TRBV7-9 to TRBJ2-3, with 12 bases identical to TRBD2. The J segment lost 5 bases and the V segment lost 4 bases, leaving 7 bases of the junction unmatched. The CDR3 covers 16 residues. The germline V gene has CDR1 SEHNR and CDR2 FQNEAQ (reference sequence). The CDR3 is CASSSSSGRAVDTQYF. The CDR3 DNA is TGTGCCAGCAGCTCGTCTAGCGGGAGGGCAGTAGATACGCAGTATTTT.

The sample holds one count of this clone. The V gene is TRBV7-2, the J gene TRBJ1-3; D remains unclear. CDR1 is SGHTA and CDR2 is FQGNSA in the germline V gene. This CDR3 is 15 amino acids long. V was cut by 2 bases and J by 4 bases, with 12 bases left in between. The CDR3 DNA reads TGTGCCAGCAGCTTATATGAGGGTGCCGGAAACACCATATATTTT. This gives the protein CASSLYEGAGNTIYF.

This chain connects TRBV18 to TRBJ1-2; D is ambiguous. The CDR3 is made up of 13 amino acids. Germline values: CDR1 KGHSH, CDR2 LQKENI. Trimming pared 4 bases from V and 4 bases from J, leaving 10 bases between. CDR3 in DNA: TGTGCCAGCTCACATCCGGGGTTCTATGGCTACACCTTC. Its translation: CASSHPGFYGYTF.

The chain recombines TRBV9 with TRBJ1-1; weak D call: TRBD1 (5 bases). The germline V gene encodes CDR1 SGDLS and CDR2 YYNGEE. Trimming cost V 3 bases and J 0 bases, with 6 bases left between them. CDR3 length: 13 amino acids. Here the CDR3 reads CASSATVNTEAFF. CDR3 sequence (DNA): TGTGCCAGCAGCGCGACAGTGAACACTGAAGCTTTCTTT.

The chain links TRBV7-8 to TRBJ2-1; D might be TRBD1 (6 bases). The CDR3 has 14 residues. Per germline, CDR1 SGHVS and CDR2 FQNEAQ. V was pared by 5 bases and J by 6 bases, with 14 bases between. CDR3 sequence reads: CASSGGTGTNEQFF. Written as DNA, the CDR3 is TGTGCCAGCAGCGGAGGAACAGGGACCAATGAGCAGTTCTTC.

The rearrangement links TRBV2 to TRBJ1-1; no clear D. CDR3 length: 14 residues. Trimming removed 1 base at V and 1 base at J, with 7 bases between. The V gene's germline CDR1 is SNHLY and CDR2 FYNNEI. CDR3 amino acids: CASSEGSGNTEAFF. The DNA of the CDR3 is TGTGCCAGCAGTGAAGGTTCAGGGAACACTGAAGCTTTCTTT.

The rearrangement uses TRBV5-4 and TRBJ2-5, with TRBD2 as a possible D gene (5 bases). V was pared by 1 base and J by 5 bases, with 9 bases between. CDR1 and CDR2 (germline): SGHNT, YYREEE (reference sequence). The CDR3 consists of 13 residues. CDR3 nucleotides: TGTGCCAGCAGCTTGCGGGATAGGGAGACCCAGTACTTC. Amino acid sequence: CASSLRDRETQYF.

This rearrangement joins TRBV5-1 to TRBJ2-7; possible D gene TRBD2, 5 bases. The CDR3 sequence is 15 residues long. Trimming removed 0 bases at V and 4 bases at J, with 14 bases between. CDR1 and CDR2 (germline): SGHRS, YFSETQ. The chain's CDR3 is CASSLVGIKAYEQYF. The CDR3 bases are TGCGCCAGCAGCTTGGTCGGGATTAAGGCATACGAGCAGTACTTC.

This clone has only a few counts. J is TRBJ2-5 and V is TRBV29-1, with a weak D call TRBD1 (7 bases). V dropped 2 bases and J dropped 3 bases, with 13 bases sitting between them. CDR1 is SQVTM, CDR2 ANQGSEA, per germline. There are 14 residues in the CDR3. In nucleotides, the CDR3 is TGCAGCGTTGAATGGGGCAGGGGGGAAGAGACCCAGTACTTC. It is translated as CSVEWGRGEETQYF.

This chain uses TRBV27 with TRBJ2-7; TRBD2 matches 9 bases. Germline lookup yields CDR1 MNHEY and CDR2 SMNVEV (reference sequence). With V trimmed by 5 bases and J by 3 bases, 8 bases remained unmatched. The CDR3 runs to 15 residues. The CDR3 DNA is TGTGCCAGCAGTCCTAGCGGGGAAAACGACTACGAGCAGTACTTC. It yields the protein CASSPSGENDYEQYF.

This clone showed up just a few times. The chain joins TRBV10-3 to TRBJ1-1; 7 bases are a match to TRBD1. Germline V lookup: CDR1 ENHRY, CDR2 SYGVKD. Unmatched junction bases numbered 11, after V lost 6 bases and J lost 4 bases. This CDR3 region has 15 residues. The CDR3 DNA reads as TGTGCCATCAGCGGGGAGCAGGGGGTGGTCACTGAAGCTTTCTTT. It specifies CAISGEQGVVTEAFF.

The chain couples TRBV4-3 to TRBJ2-7; a possible D gene is TRBD1 (5 bases). Germline CDR1 LGHNA, CDR2 YSLEER. This CDR3 is built from 15 residues. The V gene lost 5 bases and the J gene lost 3 bases, with 17 bases spanning the gap. The CDR3 region has the DNA TGCGCCAGCAGCATCGAAAGGACACCCCTCTACGAGCAGTACTTC. Amino acid sequence: CASSIERTPLYEQYF.

This clone came up a few times. The chain recombines TRBV7-8 with TRBJ2-3, with D perhaps TRBD2 (7 bases). From germline, CDR1 is SGHVS and CDR2 FQNEAQ. V was clipped by 4 bases and J by 1 base, with 15 bases between them. The CDR3 has 16 amino acids. CDR3 nucleotides: TGTGCCAGCAGCTGGGCCGGGGGGCAAGGCACAGATACGCAGTATTTT. It translates to CASSWAGGQGTDTQYF.

The gene calls are TRBV5-1 and TRBJ2-7; 7 bases line up with TRBD2. The trim removed 4 bases at V and 4 bases at J, leaving 8 bases unmatched. The CDR3 spans 14 residues. CDR1 SGHRS and CDR2 YFSETQ come from the germline V gene. CDR3 in DNA: TGCGCCAGCAGCCCGGCTAGCGGAGGGTACGAGCAGTACTTC. This encodes CASSPASGGYEQYF. The whole variable domain, filled in from reference TRBV5-1 and TRBJ2-7, reads KAGVTQTPRYLIKTRGQQVTLSCSPISGHRSVSWYQQTPGQGLQFLFEYFSETQRNKGNFPGRFSGRQFSNSRSEMNVSTLELGDSALYLCASSPASGGYEQYFGPGTRLTVT.

This clone has a single count. The chain's CDR3 is CASSEGTSGTYNEQFF. In DNA form, the CDR3 reads TGTGCCAGCAGTGAAGGGACTAGCGGGACCTACAATGAGCAGTTCTTC. This rearrangement joins TRBV2 to TRBJ2-1, with 12 bases lining up with TRBD2. CDR3 length equals 16 residues. V was clipped by 1 base and J by 2 bases; unmatched bases: 0. Germline lookup yields CDR1 SNHLY and CDR2 FYNNEI.

The chain has TRBV7-7 and TRBJ2-5; 9 nucleotides align to TRBD2. CDR3 length: 15 residues. Germline V gene sequence: CDR1 SSHAT, CDR2 FNYEAQ (reference sequence). V shed 2 bases, J shed 5 bases, and the junction held 6 bases outside the gene matches. Written as DNA, the CDR3 is TGTGCCAGCAGCTTAAAGCTAGCGGGATCTGAGACCCAGTACTTC. Protein product: CASSLKLAGSETQYF.

The V call is TRBV11-1, the J call TRBJ1-1; D is unclear. The CDR3 covers 12 residues. From germline, CDR1 is SGHAT and CDR2 FQDESV (reference sequence). V was pared by 5 bases and J by 4 bases, with 8 bases between. Here the CDR3 DNA reads TGTGCCAGCAGCCTCGGACTCACTGAAGCTTTCTTT. It yields the protein CASSLGLTEAFF.

J is TRBJ2-2 and V is TRBV4-1; tentatively, D is TRBD1 (6 bases). From germline, CDR1 is MGHRA and CDR2 YSYEKL. CDR3 length: 14 residues. The germline V and J ends were trimmed by 3 bases and 5 bases, with 10 bases remaining between them. The CDR3 protein is CASSHPGQTGELFF. In nucleotides, the CDR3 is TGCGCCAGCAGCCACCCCGGACAGACCGGGGAGCTGTTTTTT.

The chain carries TRBV19 and TRBJ1-2; D call uncertain. Trimming pared 5 bases from V and 3 bases from J, leaving 16 bases between. CDR3 length equals 15 residues. Germline CDR1 LNHDA, CDR2 SQIVND (reference sequence). In nucleotides, the CDR3 is TGTGCCAGTAGTCCTGAGGGCAGGTTCTACTATGGCTACACCTTC. Translated, it gives CASSPEGRFYYGYTF.

The V gene is TRBV29-1, the J gene TRBJ2-1; D is possibly TRBD2 (6 bases). Trimming took off 4 bases at V and 3 bases at J, with 10 bases between the two ends. CDR1 and CDR2 (germline): SQVTM, ANQGSEA. CDR3 size: 13 residues. The CDR3 is CSVAGAGYNEQFF. Here the CDR3 DNA reads TGCAGCGTTGCGGGAGCCGGCTACAATGAGCAGTTCTTC.

The chain recombines TRBV9 with TRBJ1-2; 7 bases line up with TRBD1. The germline gives CDR1 SGDLS, CDR2 YYNGEE. The V gene end was trimmed by 4 bases and the J gene end by 5 bases; junction bases not matched to a gene: 14. This CDR3 region has 16 residues. The CDR3 DNA follows: TGTGCCAGCAGCTCAACCAACAGGGGAGGATTGTATGGCTACACCTTC. This gives the protein CASSSTNRGGLYGYTF. The whole variable domain, remainder taken from reference TRBV9 and TRBJ1-2, is DSGVTQTPKHLITATGQRVTLRCSPRSGDLSVYWYQQSLDQGLQFLIQYYNGEERAKGNILERFSAQQFPDLHSELNLSSLELGDSALYFCASSSTNRGGLYGYTFGSGTRLTVV.

V and J are TRBV19 and TRBJ2-1; D uncertain. The germline V gene encodes CDR1 LNHDA and CDR2 SQIVND (reference sequence). V lost 5 bases and J 0 bases, leaving 8 bases between the germline ends. The CDR3 loop spans 14 amino acids. The CDR3 DNA sequence: TGTGCCAGTAGTGTCTATAGCTCCTACAATGAGCAGTTCTTC. This sequence encodes CASSVYSSYNEQFF.